This entry features one T cell receptor beta chain sequence. These data are taken from a study of cytomegalovirus exposure and HLA in healthy donors. The PCR had 60 Vbeta and 13 Jbeta primers. Produced via immunoSEQ multiplex PCR; TCRdb's table is partial and in-frame only. The table records around 100,000 clones, approximately 84% of them present only once. CDR1 MGHRA and CDR2 YSYEKL come from the germline V gene. This CDR3 comprises 16 residues. V shed 0 bases and J shed 7 bases, with 16 bases lying between them. The sequence derives from a woman younger than 35 in good health and CMV-seropositive. Sequencing was performed on PBMCs. The chain couples TRBV4-1 to TRBJ2-4; TRBD1 might be the D (6 bases). Here the CDR3 reads CASSQERQGLANIQYF. The CDR3 DNA reads as TGCGCCAGCAGCCAAGAGCGGCAGGGGTTAGCTAACATTCAGTACTTC.